The 5 T cell receptor beta chains below were found in one sample sequenced in a study of radiotherapy plus CTLA-4 blockade in lung cancer. Using immunoSEQ multiplex PCR, the repertoire was profiled, and TCRdb retains in-frame clones only, with some absent. The sample has fewer than 45,000 clones; roughly 72% are singletons. The sequencing here drew on peripheral blood, taken from a patient treated with radiotherapy plus ipilimumab. These receptors were collected from a human donor with non-small cell lung cancer who had stable disease on radiotherapy plus ipilimumab.

This clone appeared a few times. This sequence joins TRBV4-3 and TRBJ2-5, with D maybe TRBD2 (5 bases). Trimming took 1 base from V and 2 from J, leaving 11 bases between them. The CDR3 runs 15 residues. Germline V gene sequence: CDR1 LGHNA, CDR2 YSLEER. The CDR3 DNA reads TGCGCCAGCAGCCAAGGGGAACGGACTCAAGAGACCCAGTACTTC. This gives the protein CASSQGERTQETQYF.

Here the CDR3 reads CASSELAGGQETQYF. For the CDR3, the DNA is TGTGCCAGCAGTGAACTAGCGGGGGGGCAAGAGACCCAGTACTTC. V gene TRBV6-1 combines with J gene TRBJ2-5; 12 bases are shared with TRBD2. This CDR3 contains 15 residues. With 2 bases clipped from V and 2 bases from J, the junction kept 0 bases outside the gene matches. Germline CDR1 MNHNS, CDR2 SASEGT.

V is TRBV7-9 and J is TRBJ2-1, with D perhaps TRBD1 (6 bases). Germline V gives CDR1 SEHNR, CDR2 FQNEAQ (reference sequence). The CDR3 has 16 residues. Trimming removed 7 bases from V and 9 bases from J, with 25 bases in between. This CDR3 is CASTPWGLDRSGEQFF. Written as DNA, the CDR3 is TGTGCCAGCACCCCTTGGGGATTAGACAGGAGTGGTGAGCAGTTCTTC.

The chain links TRBV6-6 to TRBJ1-1; no reliable D call. The germline V gene has CDR1 MNHNY and CDR2 SVGAGI (reference sequence). Trimming cost V 6 bases and J 0 bases, with 11 bases left between them. The length of the CDR3 is 14 residues. CDR3: CASRKRAVNTEAFF. DNA for the CDR3: TGTGCCAGCAGAAAGAGAGCGGTGAACACTGAAGCTTTCTTT.

This rearrangement joins TRBV7-9 to TRBJ2-7, with 11 bases that match TRBD2. The J segment lost 5 bases and the V segment lost 5 bases, leaving 8 bases of the junction unmatched. The CDR3 covers 15 residues. Germline V CDR1 and CDR2: SEHNR, FQNEAQ (reference sequence). In DNA form, the CDR3 reads TGTGCCAGCAGCCCCACTAGCGGGGGTTCGAACGAGCAGTACTTC. Protein sequence: CASSPTSGGSNEQYF.